One sample yielded the 13 T cell receptor beta chains listed below, sequenced in a study of vaccination effects on CD4 cells after COVID-19. Their recognized antigens are unknown. Some clones are missing from TCRdb's copy, which holds only in-frame ones; the method was immunoSEQ multiplex PCR. The sample has 50,000 to 75,000 clones, roughly four fifths seen once. Within the ViraFEST assay, antigen-specific CD4+ T cells underwent expansion with viral peptide pools prior to sequencing. After more than 9 days in culture, the CD4+ T cells were isolated. Material: CD4+ T cells from PBMCs cultured with HCoV-229E spike peptides, obtained before COVID-19 vaccination. These receptors came from a human donor who received a COVID-19 vaccine.

There are a few counts of this clone. The chain joins TRBV7-2 to TRBJ1-5; 7 bases fit TRBD1. This CDR3 spans 15 amino acids. CDR1 SGHTA and CDR2 FQGNSA come from the germline V gene. Trimming removed 1 base from V and 3 bases from J; junction bases left unmatched: 3. In DNA form, the CDR3 reads TGTGCCAGCAGCTTAGGTGGGACAGACAATCAGCCCCAGCATTTT. Its protein product is CASSLGGTDNQPQHF.

The chain couples TRBV2 to TRBJ2-7, with TRBD1 identical over 8 bases. V was pared by 4 bases and J by 9 bases, with 11 bases of the junction left unmatched. The CDR3 is made up of 14 amino acids. Germline loops: CDR1 SNHLY, CDR2 FYNNEI. The CDR3 DNA reads as TGTGCCAGCAGTGCCAACAGGGGGGCTTGGGTGCAGTACGTC. It is translated as CASSANRGAWVQYV.

This clone is medium-sized in the sample. The DNA of the CDR3 is TGTGCCAGCAGCTATGACAGGGTCAATGGCTACACCTTC. Its protein product is CASSYDRVNGYTF. The rearrangement joins TRBV5-5 to TRBJ1-2, with 7 bases identical to TRBD1. The CDR3 extends over 13 amino acids. V lost 3 bases and J lost 6; bases outside the gene matches: 5. Looked up from germline, CDR1 is SGHKS and CDR2 is YYEKEE (reference sequence).

This chain links TRBV6-2 or TRBV6-3 with TRBJ1-1, with D unclear. The germline CDR1 and CDR2 sequences are MNHEY and SVGEGT. Trimming stripped 4 bases from V and 1 base from J, with 7 bases between. This CDR3 contains 13 residues. Written as DNA, the CDR3 is TGTGCCAGCAGTTCTCTAGGGAACACTGAAGCTTTCTTT. Its translation: CASSSLGNTEAFF.

This clone was detected only a few times. This CDR3 is CASSQEVSFYGYTF. In nucleotides, the CDR3 is TGTGCCAGCAGCCAAGAGGTGTCCTTCTATGGCTACACCTTC. The V and J genes are TRBV3-1 (or the pseudogene TRBV3-2) and TRBJ1-2; unclear D gene. Germline V lookup: CDR1 LGHDT, CDR2 YNNKEL (reference sequence). V was shortened by 0 bases and J by 4 bases, with 9 bases between the two germline ends. CDR3 length equals 14 residues.

V and J are TRBV5-1 and TRBJ2-5, with 7 bases that match TRBD1. With 5 bases clipped from V and 4 bases from J, the junction kept 2 bases outside the gene matches. The CDR3 length is 12 residues. Germline lookup yields CDR1 SGHRS and CDR2 YFSETQ. In DNA form, the CDR3 reads TGCGCCAGCAGTAACAGGGGAGAGACCCAGTACTTC. As protein: CASSNRGETQYF.

This clone has more than one count but fewer than ten. The chain carries TRBV5-6 and TRBJ1-4; D uncertain. This CDR3 has 14 residues. Trimming left V 4 bases short and J 1 base short, with 8 bases between. Germline V CDR1 and CDR2: SGHDT, YYEEEE. In nucleotides, the CDR3 is TGTGCCAGCAGCCGAAGAGGAACTAATGAAAAACTGTTTTTT. This encodes CASSRRGTNEKLFF. Full variable domain (outside the CDR3, taken from reference TRBV5-6 and TRBJ1-4): DAGVTQSPTHLIKTRGQQVTLRCSPKSGHDTVSWYQQALGQGPQFIFQYYEEEERQRGNFPDRFSGHQFPNYSSELNVNALLLGDSALYLCASSRRGTNEKLFFGSGTQLSVL.

A few counts support this clone. The chain is built from TRBV21-1 and TRBJ1-6. TRBV21-1 is given as a pseudogene. CDR3 length equals 16 residues. CDR3 region: CASSNRGSYFNSPLHF. CDR3 DNA: TGTGCCAGCAGCAACCGGGGCTCCTATTTCAATTCACCCCTCCACTTT.

A single count supports this clone. For the CDR3, the DNA is TGCGCCAGCAGCCCCATGGAAACCAAAAACATTCAGTACTTC. As protein: CASSPMETKNIQYF. The chain combines TRBV5-1 with TRBJ2-4; D ambiguous. Trimming removed 4 bases from V and 2 bases from J, with 10 bases in between. CDR3 length: 14 residues. From germline, CDR1 is SGHRS and CDR2 YFSETQ.

This clone has just one count. The V gene is TRBV6-5, the J gene TRBJ1-2; 10 bases match TRBD1. V lost 11 bases to trimming and J lost 7 bases; unmatched junction nucleotides: 16. CDR1 MNHEY and CDR2 SVGAGI come from the germline V gene. The CDR3 runs 15 residues. CDR3 bases: TGTGCCGGACAAGACAGGGGGCGCCATCCATCTGGCTACACCTTC. Amino acid sequence: CAGQDRGRHPSGYTF.

The V gene is TRBV29-1, the J gene TRBJ2-5, with TRBD2 matching 10 bases. The CDR3 is 14 residues long. Germline loops: CDR1 SQVTM, CDR2 ANQGSEA. V gave up 7 bases and J gave up 1 base; unmatched junction bases: 6. In DNA, the CDR3 is TGCAGCGGGCGGAGCGGGGGGGCCCAAGAGACCCAGTACTTC. Translating it yields CSGRSGGAQETQYF. Together with reference TRBV29-1 and TRBJ2-5, the CDR3 gives the full variable domain: SAVISQKPSRDICQRGTSLTIQCQVDSQVTMMFWYRQQPGQSLTLIATANQGSEATYESGFVIDKFPISRPNLTFSTLTVSNMSPEDSSIYLCSGRSGGAQETQYFGPGTRLLVL.

This sequence joins TRBV20-1 and TRBJ1-1, with 8 bases aligning to TRBD1. The trim removed 3 bases at V and 1 base at J, leaving 10 bases unmatched. This CDR3 comprises 16 residues. Germline V lookup: CDR1 DFQATT, CDR2 SNEGSKA (reference sequence). CDR3 coding DNA: TGCAGTGCTAGTGTCTCTGCCAGGGGGCGGAACACTGAAGCTTTCTTT. This encodes CSASVSARGRNTEAFF.

This rearrangement joins TRBV7-2 to TRBJ1-6; D is unclear. This CDR3 has 11 amino acids. Germline values: CDR1 SGHTA, CDR2 FQGNSA. Deletions cut 6 bases from V and 14 bases from J, with 11 bases between. In nucleotides, the CDR3 is TGTGCCAGCAGTCTCCTACTTACCCTCCACTTT. This codes for CASSLLLTLHF.